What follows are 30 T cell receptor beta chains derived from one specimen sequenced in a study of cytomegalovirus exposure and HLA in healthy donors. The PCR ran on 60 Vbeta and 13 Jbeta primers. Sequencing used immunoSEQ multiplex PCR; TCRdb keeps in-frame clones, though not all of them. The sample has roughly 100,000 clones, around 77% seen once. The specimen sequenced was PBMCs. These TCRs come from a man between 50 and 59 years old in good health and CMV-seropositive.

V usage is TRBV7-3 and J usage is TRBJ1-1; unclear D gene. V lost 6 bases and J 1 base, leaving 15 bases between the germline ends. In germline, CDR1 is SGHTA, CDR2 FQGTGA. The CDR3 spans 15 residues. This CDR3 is CASSNHPGSNTEAFF. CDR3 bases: TGTGCCAGCAGTAACCACCCGGGATCGAACACTGAAGCTTTCTTT.

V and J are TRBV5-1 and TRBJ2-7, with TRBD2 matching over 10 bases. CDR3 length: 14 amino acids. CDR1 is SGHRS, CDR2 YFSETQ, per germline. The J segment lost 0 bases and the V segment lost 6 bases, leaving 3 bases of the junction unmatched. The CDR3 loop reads CASTVAGGSYEQYF. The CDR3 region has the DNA TGCGCCAGCACCGTAGCGGGGGGCTCCTACGAGCAGTACTTC.

CDR3 coding DNA: TGTGCCAGCAGTGGGGGAAACGCGGGACTTTTTTACAATGAGCAGTTCTTC. It is translated as CASSGGNAGLFYNEQFF. The chain employs TRBV25-1 and TRBJ2-1, with D perhaps TRBD2 (6 bases). Germline loops: CDR1 MGHDK, CDR2 SYGVNS. The length of the CDR3 is 17 residues. Trimming removed 4 bases from V and 4 bases from J, with 20 bases in between.

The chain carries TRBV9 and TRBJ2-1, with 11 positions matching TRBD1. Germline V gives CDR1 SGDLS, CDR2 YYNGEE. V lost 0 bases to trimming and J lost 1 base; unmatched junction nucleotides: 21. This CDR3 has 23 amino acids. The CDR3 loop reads CASSVGWTGGLGGTLRSYNEQFF. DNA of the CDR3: TGTGCCAGCAGCGTAGGGTGGACAGGGGGCTTGGGCGGGACCCTTCGATCCTACAATGAGCAGTTCTTC.

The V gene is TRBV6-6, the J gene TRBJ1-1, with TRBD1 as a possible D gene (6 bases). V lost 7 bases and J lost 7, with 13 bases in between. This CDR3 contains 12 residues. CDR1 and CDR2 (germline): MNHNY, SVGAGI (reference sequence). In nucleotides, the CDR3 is TGTGCCAGCACCAAAGGGGGTCGTGAAGCTTTCTTT. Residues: CASTKGGREAFF.

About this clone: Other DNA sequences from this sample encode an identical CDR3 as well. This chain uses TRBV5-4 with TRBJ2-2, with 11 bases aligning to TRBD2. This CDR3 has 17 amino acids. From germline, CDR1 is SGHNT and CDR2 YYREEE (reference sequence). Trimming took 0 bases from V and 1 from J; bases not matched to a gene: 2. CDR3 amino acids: CASSLGGLAVNTGELFF. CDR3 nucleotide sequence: TGTGCCAGCAGCTTGGGGGGACTAGCGGTGAACACCGGGGAGCTGTTTTTT.

The CDR3 bases are TGTGCCAGCTCACCACGTACAGGGGTTTTTTATGGCTACACCTTC. It codes for CASSPRTGVFYGYTF. This chain joins TRBV18 and TRBJ1-2; 7 positions agree with TRBD1. Unmatched junction bases numbered 7, after V lost 1 base and J lost 5 bases. This CDR3 comprises 15 residues. Germline V CDR1 and CDR2: KGHSH, LQKENI.

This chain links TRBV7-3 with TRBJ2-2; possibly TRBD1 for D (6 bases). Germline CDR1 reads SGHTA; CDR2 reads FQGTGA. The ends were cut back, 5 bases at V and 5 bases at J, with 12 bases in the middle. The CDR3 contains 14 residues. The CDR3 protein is CASSRDIKTGELFF. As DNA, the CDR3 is TGTGCCAGCAGCCGGGACATCAAGACCGGGGAGCTGTTTTTT. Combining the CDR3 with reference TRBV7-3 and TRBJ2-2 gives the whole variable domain GAGVSQTPSNKVTEKGKYVELRCDPISGHTALYWYRQSLGQGPEFLIYFQGTGAADDSGLPNDRFFAVRPEGSVSTLKIQRTERGDSAVYLCASSRDIKTGELFFGEGSRLTVL.

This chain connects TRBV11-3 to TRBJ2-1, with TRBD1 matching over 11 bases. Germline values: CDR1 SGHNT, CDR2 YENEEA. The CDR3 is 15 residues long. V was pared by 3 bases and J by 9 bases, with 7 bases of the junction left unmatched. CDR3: CASSLGEGTGGEQFF. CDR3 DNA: TGTGCCAGCAGCTTGGGGGAGGGGACAGGGGGTGAGCAGTTCTTC.

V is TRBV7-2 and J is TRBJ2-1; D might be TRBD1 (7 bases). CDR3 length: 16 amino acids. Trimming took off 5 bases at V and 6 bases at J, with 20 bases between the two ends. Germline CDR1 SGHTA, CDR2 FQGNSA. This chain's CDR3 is CASSPDRPMEGNEQFF. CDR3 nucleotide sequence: TGTGCCAGCAGCCCGGACAGGCCGATGGAGGGCAATGAGCAGTTCTTC.

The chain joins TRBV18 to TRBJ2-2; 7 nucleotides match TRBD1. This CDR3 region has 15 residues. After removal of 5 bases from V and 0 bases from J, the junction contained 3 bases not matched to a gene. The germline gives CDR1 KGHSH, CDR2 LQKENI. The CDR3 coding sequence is TGTGCCAGCTCAGGACAGGACACGAACACCGGGGAGCTGTTTTTT. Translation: CASSGQDTNTGELFF.

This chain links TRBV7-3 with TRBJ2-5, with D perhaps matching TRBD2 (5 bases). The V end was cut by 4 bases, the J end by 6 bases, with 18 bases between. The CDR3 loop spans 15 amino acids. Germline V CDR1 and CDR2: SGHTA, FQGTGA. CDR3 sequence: CASSSLNRAGKTQYF. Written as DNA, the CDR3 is TGTGCCAGCAGCTCCCTTAATAGGGCCGGGAAGACCCAGTACTTC.

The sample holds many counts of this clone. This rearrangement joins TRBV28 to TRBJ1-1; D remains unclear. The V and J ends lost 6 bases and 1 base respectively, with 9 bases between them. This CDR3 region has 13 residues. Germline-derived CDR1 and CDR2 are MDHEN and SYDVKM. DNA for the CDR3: TGTGCCAGCAGCCTCAGACAGAACACTGAAGCTTTCTTT. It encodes CASSLRQNTEAFF.

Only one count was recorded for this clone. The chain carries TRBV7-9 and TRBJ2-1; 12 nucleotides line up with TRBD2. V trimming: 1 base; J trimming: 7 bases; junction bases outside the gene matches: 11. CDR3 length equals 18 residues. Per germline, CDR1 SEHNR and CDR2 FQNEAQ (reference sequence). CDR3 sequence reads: CASSLEVGLAGRWNEQFF. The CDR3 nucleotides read TGTGCCAGCAGCTTAGAGGTCGGACTAGCGGGACGGTGGAATGAGCAGTTCTTC.

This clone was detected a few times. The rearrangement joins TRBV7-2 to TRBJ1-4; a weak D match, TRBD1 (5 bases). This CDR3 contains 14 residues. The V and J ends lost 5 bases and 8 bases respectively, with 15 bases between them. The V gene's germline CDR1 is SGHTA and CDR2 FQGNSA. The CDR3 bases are TGTGCCAGCAGCGTGGACAATAGAAGGGAAAAACTGTTTTTT. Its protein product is CASSVDNRREKLFF.

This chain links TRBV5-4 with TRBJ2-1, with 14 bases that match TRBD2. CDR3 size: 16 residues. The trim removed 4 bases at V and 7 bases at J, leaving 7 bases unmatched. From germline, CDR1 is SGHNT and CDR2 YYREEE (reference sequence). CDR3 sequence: CASSPGLAGAGNEQFF. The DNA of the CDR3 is TGTGCCAGCAGCCCGGGACTAGCGGGAGCTGGTAATGAGCAGTTCTTC.

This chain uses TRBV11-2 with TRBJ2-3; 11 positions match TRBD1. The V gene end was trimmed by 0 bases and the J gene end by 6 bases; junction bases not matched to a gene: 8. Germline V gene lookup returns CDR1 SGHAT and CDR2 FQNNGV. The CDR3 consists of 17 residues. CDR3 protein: CASSLDPGQGAGDTQYF. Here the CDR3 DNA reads TGTGCCAGCAGCTTAGACCCAGGACAGGGGGCAGGGGATACGCAGTATTTT.

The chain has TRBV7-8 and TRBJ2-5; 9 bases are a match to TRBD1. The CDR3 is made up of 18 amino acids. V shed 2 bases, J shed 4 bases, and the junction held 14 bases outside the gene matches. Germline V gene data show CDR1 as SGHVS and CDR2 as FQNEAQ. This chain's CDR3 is CASSLPLRAGQGRETQYF. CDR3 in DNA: TGTGCCAGCAGCTTACCCCTCCGGGCGGGACAGGGTAGAGAGACCCAGTACTTC.

CDR3 loop: CASSYSFRTGELFF. The DNA of the CDR3 is TGTGCCAGCAGTTACTCGTTCCGTACCGGGGAGCTGTTTTTT. The rearrangement uses TRBV6-5 and TRBJ2-2, with D unresolved. The CDR3 is 14 residues long. Germline assignment: CDR1 MNHEY and CDR2 SVGAGI. V was cut by 0 bases and J by 5 bases, with 7 bases left in between.

CDR3 sequence (DNA): TGTGCCAGCACCCTAAAAGGGCAGCGGAGGAACACCGGGGAGCTGTTTTTT. The encoded protein is CASTLKGQRRNTGELFF. The chain employs TRBV7-8 and TRBJ2-2; TRBD2 might be the D (5 bases). The CDR3 loop spans 17 amino acids. The germline gives CDR1 SGHVS, CDR2 FQNEAQ. V was shortened by 7 bases and J by 1 base, with 19 bases between the two germline ends. The whole variable domain, remainder taken from reference TRBV7-8 and TRBJ2-2, is GAGVSQSPRYKVAKRGQDVALRCDPISGHVSLFWYQQALGQGPEFLTYFQNEAQLDKSGLPSDRFFAERPEGSVSTLKIQRTQQEDSAVYLCASTLKGQRRNTGELFFGEGSRLTVL.

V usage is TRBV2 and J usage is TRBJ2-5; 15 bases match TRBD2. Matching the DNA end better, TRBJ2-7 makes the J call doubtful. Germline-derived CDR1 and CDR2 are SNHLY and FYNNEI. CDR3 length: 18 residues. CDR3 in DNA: TGTGCCAGCTCCTCCGGGACTAGCGGGAGGTCTATCTCCTACGAGCAGTACTTC. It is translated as CASSSGTSGRSISYEQYF.

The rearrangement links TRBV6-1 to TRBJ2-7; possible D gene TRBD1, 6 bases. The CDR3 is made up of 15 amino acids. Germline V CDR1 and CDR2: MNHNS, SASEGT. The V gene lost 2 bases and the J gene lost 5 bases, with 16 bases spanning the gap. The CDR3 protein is CASSESQGFRDEQYF. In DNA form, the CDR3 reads TGTGCCAGCAGTGAAAGTCAGGGGTTTCGCGACGAGCAGTACTTC.

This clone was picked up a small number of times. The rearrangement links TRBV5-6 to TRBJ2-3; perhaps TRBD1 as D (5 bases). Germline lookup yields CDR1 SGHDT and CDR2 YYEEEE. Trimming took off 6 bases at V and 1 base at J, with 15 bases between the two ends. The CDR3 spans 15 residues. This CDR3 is CASTLGLGGTDTQYF. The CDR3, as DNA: TGTGCCAGCACCCTGGGGCTGGGCGGCACAGATACGCAGTATTTT.

CDR3 amino acids: CASSEAQGREGNQPQHF. The CDR3 nucleotides are TGTGCCAGCAGTGAAGCTCAGGGGAGAGAAGGCAATCAGCCCCAGCATTTT. The genes are TRBV2 and TRBJ1-5; D might be TRBD1 (6 bases). V dropped 0 bases and J dropped 2 bases, with 14 bases sitting between them. The CDR3 is 17 amino acids. CDR1 and CDR2 from the germline V gene are SNHLY and FYNNEI.

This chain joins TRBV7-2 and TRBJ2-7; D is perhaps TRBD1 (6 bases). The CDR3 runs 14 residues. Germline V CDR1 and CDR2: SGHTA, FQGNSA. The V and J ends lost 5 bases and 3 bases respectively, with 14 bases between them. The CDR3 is CASSNSLDSYEQYF. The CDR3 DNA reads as TGTGCCAGCAGCAACTCCTTGGACAGCTACGAGCAGTACTTC.

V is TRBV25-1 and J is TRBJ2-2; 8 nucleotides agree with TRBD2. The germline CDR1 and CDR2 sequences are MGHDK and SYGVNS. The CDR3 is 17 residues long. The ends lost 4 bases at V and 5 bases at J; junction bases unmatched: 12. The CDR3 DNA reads TGTGCCAGCAGTGGACACATAGCGGGGAGTTGGACCGGGGAGCTGTTTTTT. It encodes CASSGHIAGSWTGELFF.

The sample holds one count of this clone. DNA for the CDR3: TGTGCCAGTAGTCTAGCGGGAGAGGTATATACGCAGTATTTT. Encoded protein: CASSLAGEVYTQYF. V usage is TRBV19 and J usage is TRBJ2-3; 10 nucleotides match TRBD2. J was trimmed by 7 bases and V by 5 bases; bases with no gene match: 6. Germline values: CDR1 LNHDA, CDR2 SQIVND (reference sequence). The CDR3 totals 14 residues.

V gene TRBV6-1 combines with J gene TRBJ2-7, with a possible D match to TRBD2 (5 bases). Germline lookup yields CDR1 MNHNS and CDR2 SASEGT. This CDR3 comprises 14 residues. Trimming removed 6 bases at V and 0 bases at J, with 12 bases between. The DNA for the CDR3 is TGTGCCAGCAGGGAGGCCGGGAACTCCTACGAGCAGTACTTC. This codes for CASREAGNSYEQYF.

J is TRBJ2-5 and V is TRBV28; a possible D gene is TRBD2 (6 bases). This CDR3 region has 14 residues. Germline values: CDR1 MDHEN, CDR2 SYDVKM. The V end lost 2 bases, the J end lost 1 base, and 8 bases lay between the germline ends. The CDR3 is CASSLGGSQETQYF. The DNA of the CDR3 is TGTGCCAGCAGTTTAGGGGGGAGCCAAGAGACCCAGTACTTC.

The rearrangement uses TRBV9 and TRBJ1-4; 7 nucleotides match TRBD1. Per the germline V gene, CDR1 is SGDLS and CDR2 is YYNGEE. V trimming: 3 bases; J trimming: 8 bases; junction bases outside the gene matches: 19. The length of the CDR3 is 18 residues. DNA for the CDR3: TGTGCCAGCAGCGCGGCCCCCCGGTACAGGGGATCGGGGGAAAAACTGTTTTTT. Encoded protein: CASSAAPRYRGSGEKLFF. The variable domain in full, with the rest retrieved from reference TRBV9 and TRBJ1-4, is DSGVTQTPKHLITATGQRVTLRCSPRSGDLSVYWYQQSLDQGLQFLIQYYNGEERAKGNILERFSAQQFPDLHSELNLSSLELGDSALYFCASSAAPRYRGSGEKLFFGSGTQLSVL.